Listed here are 14 T cell receptor beta chains from one sample, sequenced in a study of OX40 agonist ivuxolimab in advanced cancers. The protocol was immunoSEQ multiplex PCR, while the TCRdb copy is restricted to in-frame clones and leaves out a portion. The sample yields about 38,000 clones, roughly nine tenths seen once. The sample in question was CD4+ or CD8+ T cells sorted from blood, obtained in a trial of the OX40 agonist ivuxolimab. The receptors stem from an adult with an advanced solid tumor such as melanoma, head and neck, liver or kidney cancer.

The J gene is TRBJ1-4, the V gene TRBV5-8, with 7 bases matching TRBD1. The CDR3 extends over 15 amino acids. Germline V gene lookup returns CDR1 SGHTS and CDR2 YDEGEE. The J segment lost 8 bases and the V segment lost 5 bases, leaving 12 bases of the junction unmatched. CDR3 region: CASSNLGQPGEKLFF. CDR3 in DNA: TGTGCCAGCAGTAACCTGGGACAGCCTGGGGAAAAACTGTTTTTT.

This clone is labeled medium-sized. The chain combines TRBV9 with TRBJ2-1; no definite D call. This CDR3 is 15 amino acids long. In germline, CDR1 is SGDLS, CDR2 YYNGEE. Trimming shortened V by 0 bases and J by 5 bases, and 12 bases separated the two germline ends. The CDR3 nucleotides are TGTGCCAGCAGCGTAGGCCAGCAGGTCCACAATGAGCAGTTCTTC. Translation: CASSVGQQVHNEQFF. Full variable domain (outside the CDR3, taken from reference TRBV9 and TRBJ2-1): DSGVTQTPKHLITATGQRVTLRCSPRSGDLSVYWYQQSLDQGLQFLIQYYNGEERAKGNILERFSAQQFPDLHSELNLSSLELGDSALYFCASSVGQQVHNEQFFGPGTRLTVL.

This clone was counted between two and nine times. The genes are TRBV5-6 and TRBJ2-7, with D unclear. Germline V lookup: CDR1 SGHDT, CDR2 YYEEEE. This CDR3 spans 12 amino acids. V shed 4 bases and J shed 3 bases, with 8 bases lying between them. CDR3 coding DNA: TGTGCCAGCAGCCAGGCCAGCTACGAGCAGTACTTC. It translates to CASSQASYEQYF.

The V gene is TRBV7-9, the J gene TRBJ2-2; no definite D call. CDR1 and CDR2 (germline): SEHNR, FQNEAQ (reference sequence). This CDR3 spans 13 amino acids. The V gene lost 1 base and the J gene lost 8 bases, with 8 bases spanning the gap. The CDR3 reads CASSLVLTGELFF. In nucleotides, the CDR3 is TGTGCCAGCAGCTTAGTTCTAACGGGGGAGCTGTTTTTT.

This chain joins TRBV6-6 and TRBJ1-1; 8 positions match TRBD1. Germline CDR1 and CDR2: MNHNY and SVGAGI (reference sequence). The CDR3 extends over 15 amino acids. The V and J ends lost 0 bases and 3 bases, in that order; junction bases with no gene match: 3. The CDR3 DNA reads as TGTGCCAGCAGTTACTCTCAGGGGGCTTACACTGAAGCTTTCTTT. Its protein product is CASSYSQGAYTEAFF.

The V gene is TRBV25-1, the J gene TRBJ2-7; the D is unclear. Trimming pared 4 bases from V and 1 base from J, leaving 5 bases between. The CDR3 runs to 12 residues. CDR1 MGHDK and CDR2 SYGVNS come from the germline V gene. This chain's CDR3 is CASSVSSYEQYF. In DNA form, the CDR3 reads TGTGCCAGCAGTGTAAGTTCCTACGAGCAGTACTTC.

This chain uses TRBV7-9 with TRBJ2-7; D possibly uses TRBD1 or TRBD2 (5 bases each). CDR1 is SEHNR, CDR2 FQNEAQ, per germline (reference sequence). Trimming left V 6 bases short and J 4 bases short, with 19 bases between. The CDR3 has 15 amino acids. The CDR3 coding sequence is TGTGCCAGCAGTTTTACCGGGACGGGCCTATACGAGCAGTACTTC. This codes for CASSFTGTGLYEQYF.

This chain links TRBV11-2 with TRBJ2-3, with 8 bases identical to TRBD2. There are 16 residues in the CDR3. Germline CDR1 reads SGHAT; CDR2 reads FQNNGV. After removal of 6 bases from V and 5 bases from J, the junction contained 13 bases not matched to a gene. In DNA, the CDR3 is TGTGCCAGCAGTACCGTGATCGCGGGGGGTGAAGATACGCAGTATTTT. This encodes CASSTVIAGGEDTQYF. The entire variable domain, with the rest obtained from reference TRBV11-2 and TRBJ2-3, is as follows: EAGVAQSPRYKIIEKRQSVAFWCNPISGHATLYWYQQILGQGPKLLIQFQNNGVVDDSQLPKDRFSAERLKGVDSTLKIQPAKLEDSAVYLCASSTVIAGGEDTQYFGPGTRLTVL.

The J gene is TRBJ2-7, the V gene TRBV4-2, with D maybe TRBD2 (6 bases). V shed 4 bases and J shed 7 bases, with 20 bases lying between them. The length of the CDR3 is 15 residues. CDR1 LGHNA and CDR2 YNFKEQ come from the germline V gene. DNA of the CDR3: TGTGCCAGCAGCCGCCCGGGAGAGTTGGCCCCTGAGCAGTACTTC. This codes for CASSRPGELAPEQYF.

The chain has TRBV4-1 and TRBJ2-7; D might be TRBD1 (6 bases). V dropped 0 bases and J dropped 2 bases, with 8 bases sitting between them. The CDR3 covers 14 residues. CDR1 and CDR2 (germline): MGHRA, YSYEKL. DNA of the CDR3: TGCGCCAGCAGCCAAGAACAGGGAACCTACGAGCAGTACTTC. Its protein is CASSQEQGTYEQYF.

The chain uses TRBV5-6 and TRBJ2-3; D is possibly TRBD2 (5 bases). The CDR3 loop spans 16 amino acids. Between the trimmed V and J ends, which lost 7 bases and 0 bases, there was a span of 18 bases. Germline CDR1 and CDR2: SGHDT and YYEEEE. CDR3 nucleotides: TGTGCCAGCTTTGATAGACTACGCGATAGCACAGATACGCAGTATTTT. This sequence encodes CASFDRLRDSTDTQYF.

The rearrangement joins TRBV5-8 to TRBJ1-1; unclear D gene. Germline V gene lookup returns CDR1 SGHTS and CDR2 YDEGEE. The CDR3 covers 17 residues. V was pared by 7 bases and J by 0 bases, with 22 bases between. CDR3 protein: CASPHPGGKFMNTEAFF. The CDR3 coding sequence is TGTGCCAGCCCGCACCCCGGAGGGAAATTCATGAACACTGAAGCTTTCTTT. The full variable domain, rest sourced from reference TRBV5-8 and TRBJ1-1, is EAGVTQSPTHLIKTRGQQATLRCSPISGHTSVYWYQQALGLGLQFLLWYDEGEERNRGNFPPRFSGRQFPNYSSELNVNALELEDSALYLCASPHPGGKFMNTEAFFGQGTRLTVV.

This clone was counted once. The chain links TRBV19 to TRBJ2-7, with 8 nucleotides matching TRBD1. Germline CDR1 and CDR2: LNHDA and SQIVND (reference sequence). The junction had 8 bases not matched to a gene; V was cut back by 4 bases and J by 3 bases. The CDR3 has 15 amino acids. The chain's CDR3 is CASSTPPGGNYEQYF. The CDR3 region has the DNA TGTGCCAGTAGTACCCCGCCAGGGGGCAACTACGAGCAGTACTTC.

The genes are TRBV10-3 and TRBJ2-1; D not resolved. V dropped 7 bases and J dropped 1 base, with 11 bases sitting between them. The germline V gene encodes CDR1 ENHRY and CDR2 SYGVKD. CDR3 size: 14 residues. The CDR3 sequence is CAINRRDSYNEQFF. The CDR3 DNA follows: TGTGCCATCAACCGTAGGGATTCCTACAATGAGCAGTTCTTC.